This is a list of T cell receptor beta chains from one sample in a study of T cell repertoires in cytomegalovirus infection. TCRdb reprocessed the reads with MiXCR, giving one entry per CDR3 protein. The data contain fewer than 700,000 distinct CDR3 sequences, 20% to 25% of them singletons. The source material was CD8+ T cells from PBMCs. The receptors stem from a human donor in good health (CMV status not recorded). Some clones in this sample may be carry-over from other donors' samples. The CDR3 runs from the conserved cysteine through the conserved F or W. Each record gives: J gene, D gene, clone size, V gene, CDR3 protein, CDR3 DNA. D genes are given only for firm matches. Clone size is stated in some rows and not others, as once, few, many or a class when expanded.

>TRBJ2-3|TRBD1|many|TRBV6-1
CASTDPGQGKNTQYF
TGTGCCAGCACCGATCCGGGACAGGGGAAAAATACGCAGTATTTT
>TRBJ2-5|TRBD2|many|TRBV7-8
CASILGGGVGETQYF
TGTGCCAGCATCCTCGGGGGGGGCGTTGGGGAGACCCAGTACTTC
>TRBJ2-3|TRBD2|few|TRBV2
CASLGSGPSTDTQYF
TGTGCCAGCTTAGGTAGCGGGCCTAGCACAGATACGCAGTATTTT
>TRBJ2-5|TRBD1|NA|TRBV7-9
CASSLGGRGQETQYF
TGTGCCAGCAGCTTAGGAGGAAGGGGGCAGGAGACCCAGTACTTC
>TRBJ2-1|TRBD1|NA|TRBV14
CASSPPTGESSYNEQFF
TGTGCCAGCAGCCCCCCGACAGGGGAGAGCTCCTACAATGAGCAGTTCTTC
>TRBJ1-1|TRBD1|NA|TRBV5-6
CASSPMGNRGNEAFF
TGTGCCAGCAGCCCCATGGGGAACAGGGGGAATGAAGCTTTCTTT
>TRBJ2-7|NA|NA|TRBV25-1
CASSEYFEGYEQYF
TGTGCCAGCAGTGAATATTTTGAAGGGTACGAGCAGTACTTC
>TRBJ1-1|TRBD1|many|TRBV27
CASSWGQGSTTDEAFF
TGTGCCAGCAGTTGGGGACAGGGGTCAACAACCGATGAAGCTTTCTTT
>TRBJ1-4|TRBD1|NA|TRBV12-3/TRBV12-4
CASSLGGTGEEKLFF
TGTGCCAGCAGTTTAGGGGGGACAGGGGAGGAAAAACTGTTTTTT
>TRBJ1-1|NA|many|TRBV7-9
CASSPTFRVNTEAFF
TGTGCCAGCAGCCCGACGTTCAGAGTGAACACTGAAGCTTTCTTT
>TRBJ1-5|NA|NA|TRBV10-3
CAITWGEGTPNDALCSNQPQHF
TGTGCCATCACCTGGGGAGAGGGGACCCCCAATGATGCACTGTGTAGCAATCAGCCCCAGCATTTT
>TRBJ1-1|NA|few|TRBV7-4
CASTLGTLEAFF
TGTGCCAGCACCTTGGGGACGCTCGAAGCTTTCTTT
>TRBJ2-7|NA|NA|TRBV2
CASQYVSPNEQYF
TGTGCCAGCCAGTACGTATCCCCAAACGAGCAGTACTTC
>TRBJ2-3|NA|few|TRBV12-3/TRBV12-4
CASSLRLGEPPRAGDTQYF
TGTGCCAGCAGTTTAAGGTTAGGGGAGCCCCCTCGAGCAGGAGATACGCAGTATTTT
>TRBJ2-1|NA|NA|TRBV6-6
CASSYPAVRQVITYNEQFF
TGTGCCAGCAGTTACCCCGCCGTCCGGCAGGTCATAACCTACAATGAGCAGTTCTTC
>TRBJ2-3|TRBD1|NA|TRBV20-1
CSAYRGRRADTQYF
TGCAGTGCTTACAGGGGGCGCCGGGCAGATACGCAGTATTTT
>TRBJ2-5|NA|few|TRBV12-5
CASGRTLATQYF
TGTGCTAGTGGAAGGACTTTGGCGACCCAGTACTTC
>TRBJ2-3|TRBD2|NA|TRBV5-4
CASSFIAGSGDTQYF
TGTGCCAGCAGCTTTATAGCGGGGTCGGGAGATACGCAGTATTTT
>TRBJ1-5|NA|NA|TRBV27
CASSLGQTDQPQHF
TGTGCCAGCAGTCTCGGACAGACCGATCAGCCCCAGCATTTT
>TRBJ1-6|NA|NA|TRBV10-3
CAIRVAGEKGYSPLHF
TGTGCCATCCGCGTTGCAGGGGAAAAGGGTTACTCACCCCTCCACTTT
>TRBJ1-4|NA|NA|TRBV15
CATSTPGTYTEKLFF
TGTGCCACCAGCACCCCGGGGACTTATACCGAAAAACTGTTTTTT
>TRBJ2-7|TRBD1|few|TRBV7-9
CASSRTGREQYF
TGTGCCAGCAGCAGGACAGGGAGGGAGCAGTACTTC
>TRBJ1-2|NA|few|TRBV5-1
CASSFTEDSLPGYTF
TGCGCCAGCAGCTTTACTGAAGACAGCCTCCCTGGCTACACCTTC
>TRBJ1-2|NA|few|TRBV7-8
CANLDYPVLPYGYTF
TGTGCCAACCTAGATTACCCGGTACTTCCTTATGGCTACACCTTC
>TRBJ1-2|TRBD1|NA|TRBV28
CASSLKAGQGDYGYTF
TGTGCCAGCAGTCTTAAAGCGGGACAGGGAGACTATGGCTACACCTTC
>TRBJ2-5|NA|many|TRBV7-8
CASIPLVQETQYF
TGTGCCAGCATCCCCCTGGTCCAAGAGACCCAGTACTTC
>TRBJ2-5|NA|many|TRBV7-2
CASSIRDGIQETQYF
TGTGCCAGCAGCATCCGGGACGGTATCCAAGAGACCCAGTACTTC
>TRBJ2-6|NA|many|TRBV7-9
CASSQGSGANVLTF
TGTGCCAGCAGCCAAGGGTCTGGGGCCAACGTCCTGACTTTC
>TRBJ1-2|TRBD1|few|TRBV20-1
CSARDPGGYGYTF
TGCAGTGCTAGAGATCCAGGGGGCTATGGCTACACCTTC
>TRBJ2-1|NA|many|TRBV7-2
CASTSPWTRPYNEQFF
TGTGCCAGCACCTCGCCCTGGACAAGGCCTTACAATGAGCAGTTCTTC
>TRBJ2-7|TRBD1|NA|TRBV5-1
CASSLGQGAYRLNAYEQYF
TGCGCCAGCAGCTTGGGACAGGGGGCCTACCGCCTAAACGCCTACGAGCAGTACTTC
>TRBJ2-2|TRBD2|many|TRBV6-6
CASRPDSTSGTGELFF
TGTGCCAGCAGGCCCGACTCGACTAGCGGCACCGGGGAGCTGTTTTTT
>TRBJ2-3|TRBD2|few|TRBV25-1
CASRGGLKVADTQYF
TGTGCCAGCAGGGGGGGACTAAAGGTCGCAGATACGCAGTATTTT
>TRBJ1-1|NA|NA|TRBV28
CASSLYPGAYEAFF
TGTGCCAGCAGTTTATACCCGGGGGCCTATGAAGCTTTCTTT
>TRBJ2-2|TRBD1|NA|TRBV6-5
CASSSGITGAGELFF
TGTGCCAGCAGTTCTGGAATTACAGGGGCCGGGGAGCTGTTTTTT
>TRBJ2-3|NA|few|TRBV20-1
CSASGDTDTQYF
TGCAGTGCCTCCGGGGATACAGATACGCAGTATTTT
>TRBJ2-3|NA|NA|TRBV5-1
CASSLRQGGPDTQYF
TGCGCCAGCAGCTTGAGACAGGGAGGGCCAGATACGCAGTATTTT
>TRBJ2-1|TRBD2|many|TRBV7-2
CASSLGLAGAFYNEQFF
TGTGCCAGCAGCTTAGGGCTAGCGGGGGCCTTTTACAATGAGCAGTTCTTC
>TRBJ2-7|NA|NA|TRBV5-1
CASSSDSQPYEQYF
TGCGCCAGCAGCTCGGACAGTCAGCCCTACGAGCAGTACTTC
>TRBJ2-3|TRBD1|NA|TRBV13
CASSPRDRGPDTQYF
TGTGCCAGCAGCCCCCGGGACAGGGGGCCCGATACGCAGTATTTT
>TRBJ2-1|NA|few|TRBV28
CASSFRRVLSYNEQFF
TGTGCCAGCAGTTTTAGGAGAGTTTTATCCTACAATGAGCAGTTCTTC
>TRBJ1-1|NA|NA|TRBV6-5
CASTYGVGTEAFF
TGTGCCAGCACTTACGGGGTTGGCACTGAAGCTTTCTTT
>TRBJ1-3|NA|many|TRBV7-2
CASSPRTVPSTGNTIYF
TGTGCCAGCAGCCCAAGGACGGTGCCAAGCACTGGAAACACCATATATTTT
>TRBJ1-1|NA|few|TRBV20-1
CSAKMQGRETEAFF
TGCAGTGCCAAGATGCAGGGCCGAGAAACTGAAGCTTTCTTT
>TRBJ2-7|NA|NA|TRBV7-9
CASSPHAASFYEQYF
TGTGCCAGCAGCCCTCACGCAGCTAGTTTCTACGAGCAGTACTTC
>TRBJ2-1|TRBD2|many|TRBV7-2
CASSDRDYIPYNEQFF
TGTGCCAGCAGCGACCGGGACTACATTCCCTACAATGAGCAGTTCTTC
>TRBJ2-1|TRBD1|NA|TRBV29-1
CSVDASRTGASFHHEQFF
TGCAGCGTTGACGCCTCCCGGACAGGGGCCAGTTTTCACCATGAGCAGTTCTTC
>TRBJ1-1|NA|few|TRBV4-1
CASSQVAGRTAEAFF
TGCGCCAGCAGCCAAGTGGCAGGGAGGACGGCTGAAGCTTTCTTT
>TRBJ1-5|NA|NA|TRBV12-3/TRBV12-4
CASSPSGLGRPSGQSQHF
TGTGCCAGCAGTCCTAGTGGGCTAGGACGGCCTAGTGGTCAGTCCCAGCATTTT
>TRBJ1-3|NA|NA|TRBV19
CASSGRWNTIYF
TGTGCCAGTAGCGGACGGTGGAACACCATATATTTT
>TRBJ2-2|TRBD2|NA|TRBV20-1
CSARAPRRSGGAYTGELFF
TGCAGTGCTAGAGCCCCACGTAGGAGCGGGGGGGCTTATACCGGGGAGCTGTTTTTT
>TRBJ2-7|NA|few|TRBV20-1
CSACADGSFYEQYF
TGCAGTGCTTGCGCTGACGGGAGTTTCTACGAGCAGTACTTC
>TRBJ2-1|TRBD2|NA|TRBV7-9
CASSPRTSANEQFF
TGTGCCAGCAGCCCGAGGACTAGCGCCAATGAGCAGTTCTTC
>TRBJ2-5|TRBD2|many|TRBV6-2/TRBV6-3
CASSYLRTSQETQYF
TGTGCCAGCAGTTACCTCCGGACTAGTCAAGAGACCCAGTACTTC
>TRBJ2-3|TRBD2|NA|TRBV7-3
CASSRGLASPTDTQYF
TGTGCCAGCAGCCGTGGACTAGCGTCACCCACAGATACGCAGTATTTT
>TRBJ2-1|NA|NA|TRBV6-5
CASTKERRGVYNEQFF
TGTGCCAGCACCAAAGAAAGGCGCGGGGTTTACAATGAGCAGTTCTTC
>TRBJ2-1|NA|NA|TRBV7-3
CACSSSGGPYNEQFF
TGTGCCTGCAGCTCCTCCGGGGGTCCCTACAATGAGCAGTTCTTC
>TRBJ1-4|TRBD1|few|TRBV29-1
CSVTGAGEKLFF
TGCAGCGTGACAGGGGCTGGGGAAAAACTGTTTTTT